Listed here are 2 T cell receptor beta chains from one sample, sequenced in a study of control samples from healthy donors and cancer patients. Data came from immunoSEQ multiplex PCR; TCRdb stores just in-frame clones and leaves some out. The sample includes 170,000 or so clones, around 96% of them seen just once. Sequenced sample: blood. The receptor set was obtained from a woman aged 40 to 50 in good health.

The rearrangement links TRBV6-6 to TRBJ2-5; D tentatively fits TRBD1 or TRBD2 (5 bases each). Germline CDR1 reads MNHNY; CDR2 reads SVGAGI (reference sequence). Trimming took 5 bases from V and 3 from J, leaving 13 bases between them. CDR3 length: 14 residues. CDR3 in amino acids: CASSTAGTEETQYF. CDR3 DNA sequence: TGTGCCAGCAGTACCGCTGGGACGGAAGAGACCCAGTACTTC.

The rearrangement uses TRBV27 and TRBJ1-2; no clear D gene. Germline V gene lookup returns CDR1 MNHEY and CDR2 SMNVEV (reference sequence). Trimming removed 4 bases from V and 3 bases from J, with 9 bases in between. The CDR3 covers 13 residues. The CDR3 sequence: CASSWSGDYGYTF. The DNA of the CDR3 is TGTGCCAGCAGTTGGAGCGGAGACTATGGCTACACCTTC.